This passage covers 2 T cell receptor beta chains from one sample sequenced in a study of cytomegalovirus exposure and HLA in healthy donors. 13 Jbeta primers and 60 Vbeta primers were used for the PCR. The method was immunoSEQ multiplex PCR; TCRdb's version includes in-frame clones alone and lacks a portion of them. The table has 90,000 to 120,000 clones, 65% to 75% seen once. Material for sequencing was PBMCs. The receptors were gathered from a woman between 18 and 29 years old in good health and CMV-seropositive.

The V gene is TRBV12-5, the J gene TRBJ2-2; D is possibly TRBD1 (6 bases). The V end was cut by 0 bases, the J end by 4 bases, with 15 bases between. This CDR3 comprises 17 residues. Looked up from germline, CDR1 is LGHNT and CDR2 is FRNRAP. CDR3 loop: CASGLVLDRRGTGELFF. CDR3 DNA sequence: TGTGCTAGTGGTTTGGTACTGGACAGACGGGGCACCGGGGAGCTGTTTTTT.

The gene calls are TRBV7-9 and TRBJ1-1, with 7 positions matching TRBD1. CDR3 length: 14 residues. Germline CDR1 SEHNR, CDR2 FQNEAQ (reference sequence). Trimming took 5 bases from V and 1 from J; bases not matched to a gene: 4. The CDR3 sequence: CASSPDRANTEAFF. CDR3 sequence (DNA): TGTGCCAGCAGCCCAGACAGGGCGAACACTGAAGCTTTCTTT.